This is a list of T cell receptor beta chains from one sample in a study of blood T cell repertoires in COVID-19. Method: immunoSEQ multiplex PCR; TCRdb's copy keeps in-frame clones and lacks some. The repertoire includes hundreds of thousands of clones, 85% to 90% of them detected once, and 0.7% to 1% sits in the top ten. The sample taken for sequencing was peripheral blood. Receptors were obtained from a man between 18 and 29 years old with COVID-19, enrolled during active disease. Each CDR3 is given with its conserved first and last residue. Fields, in order: D gene, J gene, clone size, V gene, CDR3 DNA, CDR3 protein. The D gene is left open where the match is weak. Clone size appears in some rows only: once, few, many, or a class for an expanded clone.

d_call: TRBD2
j_call: TRBJ2-1
clone_size: NA
v_call: TRBV5-1
cdr3_nt: TGCGCCAGCAGCGGAAGTTCTAGCGGGAGGGACAATGAGCAGTTCTTC
cdr3_aa: CASSGSSSGRDNEQFF

d_call: TRBD2
j_call: TRBJ2-1
clone_size: NA
v_call: TRBV7-8
cdr3_nt: TGTGCCAGCAGCTTATACGGACTAGCGGACAATGAGCAGTTCTTC
cdr3_aa: CASSLYGLADNEQFF

d_call: NA
j_call: TRBJ2-1
clone_size: NA
v_call: TRBV3-1/TRBV3-2
cdr3_nt: TGTGCCAGCAGCCAAGAGAGAGGTGATGAGCAGTTCTTC
cdr3_aa: CASSQERGDEQFF

d_call: TRBD1
j_call: TRBJ1-6
clone_size: NA
v_call: TRBV5-1
cdr3_nt: TGCGCCAGCAGCTTGGACAGGGGAACTAATTCACCCCTCCACTTT
cdr3_aa: CASSLDRGTNSPLHF

d_call: NA
j_call: TRBJ2-7
clone_size: NA
v_call: TRBV30
cdr3_nt: TGTGCCTGGAGTTATAGAGAGATAGCGCGGACCTACGAGCAGTACTTC
cdr3_aa: CAWSYREIARTYEQYF

d_call: NA
j_call: TRBJ2-3
clone_size: few
v_call: TRBV24-1
cdr3_nt: TGTGCCACCAGTGATTCGCGCTTGGGCACAGATACGCAGTATTTT
cdr3_aa: CATSDSRLGTDTQYF

d_call: NA
j_call: TRBJ2-2
clone_size: NA
v_call: TRBV6-1
cdr3_nt: TGTGCCAGCAGTGAAGTAAGACTACTTAACACCGGGGAGCTGTTTTTT
cdr3_aa: CASSEVRLLNTGELFF

d_call: NA
j_call: TRBJ2-1
clone_size: NA
v_call: TRBV9
cdr3_nt: TGTGCCAGCAGCGGGACAGCCGGCGATGAGCAGTTCTTC
cdr3_aa: CASSGTAGDEQFF

d_call: NA
j_call: TRBJ1-1
clone_size: few
v_call: TRBV7-9
cdr3_nt: TGTGCCAGCAGCTTAGACCGCAGGAACACTGAAGCTTTCTTT
cdr3_aa: CASSLDRRNTEAFF

d_call: NA
j_call: TRBJ2-2
clone_size: NA
v_call: TRBV12-3/TRBV12-4
cdr3_nt: TGTGCCAGCAGGCAGGCCGGGGAGCTGTTTTTT
cdr3_aa: CASRQAGELFF

d_call: TRBD1
j_call: TRBJ2-3
clone_size: NA
v_call: TRBV7-8
cdr3_nt: TGTGCCAGCAGCAGAACACAGGGGGCTAGCACAGATACGCAGTATTTT
cdr3_aa: CASSRTQGASTDTQYF

d_call: NA
j_call: TRBJ2-3
clone_size: NA
v_call: TRBV10-3
cdr3_nt: TGTGCCATCAGTGCCAAAGATACGCAGTATTTT
cdr3_aa: CAISAKDTQYF

d_call: NA
j_call: TRBJ1-5
clone_size: NA
v_call: TRBV4-1
cdr3_nt: TGCGCCAGCAGCCTCCGGGTCCTCTCGGTTCAAAGCAATCAGCCCCAGCATTTT
cdr3_aa: CASSLRVLSVQSNQPQHF

d_call: NA
j_call: TRBJ1-5
clone_size: NA
v_call: TRBV7-2
cdr3_nt: TGTGCCAGCAGCTTCCCCGGTAATCAGCCCCAGCATTTT
cdr3_aa: CASSFPGNQPQHF

d_call: NA
j_call: TRBJ2-2
clone_size: NA
v_call: TRBV11-2
cdr3_nt: TGTGCCAGCAGCTTAGGAGCAACCGGGGGGAACACCGGGGAGCTGTTTTTT
cdr3_aa: CASSLGATGGNTGELFF

d_call: NA
j_call: TRBJ1-4
clone_size: NA
v_call: TRBV2
cdr3_nt: TGTGCCAGCAGTGAACCTAATGGTGAAAAACTGTTTTTT
cdr3_aa: CASSEPNGEKLFF

d_call: NA
j_call: TRBJ2-1
clone_size: NA
v_call: TRBV6-5
cdr3_nt: TGTGCCAGCAGCTCCTTGGCTAGCTCCTACAATGAGCAGTTCTTC
cdr3_aa: CASSSLASSYNEQFF

d_call: TRBD1
j_call: TRBJ2-7
clone_size: few
v_call: TRBV12-5
cdr3_nt: TGTGCTAGTGGGTCCTCTACAGGGGTTCAGGAGCAGTACTTC
cdr3_aa: CASGSSTGVQEQYF

d_call: TRBD2
j_call: TRBJ2-7
clone_size: NA
v_call: TRBV19
cdr3_nt: TGTGCCAGTAGTACCACGACTAGCGGGAGACCCTACGAGCAGTACTTC
cdr3_aa: CASSTTTSGRPYEQYF

d_call: TRBD2
j_call: TRBJ2-2
clone_size: NA
v_call: TRBV7-9
cdr3_nt: TGTGCCAGCAGCTCGAGACTAGCGGGAACGTACGGGGAGCTGTTTTTT
cdr3_aa: CASSSRLAGTYGELFF

d_call: NA
j_call: TRBJ2-7
clone_size: NA
v_call: TRBV7-9
cdr3_nt: TGTGCCAGCAGCCCTTATGGGCACAGGTCCTACGAGCAGTACTTC
cdr3_aa: CASSPYGHRSYEQYF

d_call: TRBD1
j_call: TRBJ2-1
clone_size: once
v_call: TRBV12-3/TRBV12-4
cdr3_nt: TGTGCCAGCACGGGACAGGTAAACAATGAGCAGTTCTTC
cdr3_aa: CASTGQVNNEQFF

d_call: NA
j_call: TRBJ1-1
clone_size: few
v_call: TRBV1
cdr3_nt: TGCACCAGCAGTCCCAGGGATCCCGTAATAAATACTGAAGCTTTCTTT
cdr3_aa: CTSSPRDPVINTEAFF

d_call: TRBD1
j_call: TRBJ2-1
clone_size: NA
v_call: TRBV19
cdr3_nt: TGTGCCAGTAGTACAGGGACAGAATACAATGAGCAGTTCTTC
cdr3_aa: CASSTGTEYNEQFF

d_call: NA
j_call: TRBJ1-3
clone_size: NA
v_call: TRBV27
cdr3_nt: TGTGCCAGCAGTTCGGGACTCTTCTCTGGAAACACCATATATTTT
cdr3_aa: CASSSGLFSGNTIYF

d_call: NA
j_call: TRBJ2-2
clone_size: NA
v_call: TRBV5-6
cdr3_nt: TGTGCCAGCAGCTTGACCCCAGGATCCGGGGAGCTGTTTTTT
cdr3_aa: CASSLTPGSGELFF

d_call: NA
j_call: TRBJ2-3
clone_size: NA
v_call: TRBV30
cdr3_nt: TGTGCCTGGAGTGTTCTAACGGGATCAGATACGCAGTATTTT
cdr3_aa: CAWSVLTGSDTQYF

d_call: NA
j_call: TRBJ2-5
clone_size: NA
v_call: TRBV4-2
cdr3_nt: TGTGCCAGCAGCCACCCAAGGAGGGGAGAGACCCAGTACTTC
cdr3_aa: CASSHPRRGETQYF

d_call: TRBD1
j_call: TRBJ1-2
clone_size: NA
v_call: TRBV6-5
cdr3_nt: TGTGCCAGCAGTTACGTCTTAGGGACAGGGGTTGGCTACACCTTC
cdr3_aa: CASSYVLGTGVGYTF

d_call: NA
j_call: TRBJ2-7
clone_size: NA
v_call: TRBV11-2
cdr3_nt: TGTGCCAGCAGCTTAGATTGGAGGGGGGGCTTCCGCGAGCAGTACTTC
cdr3_aa: CASSLDWRGGFREQYF

d_call: NA
j_call: TRBJ2-3
clone_size: NA
v_call: TRBV2
cdr3_nt: TGTGCCAGCAGTGTATTGGATACGCAGTATTTT
cdr3_aa: CASSVLDTQYF

d_call: NA
j_call: TRBJ2-4
clone_size: NA
v_call: TRBV7-8
cdr3_nt: TGTGCCAGCAGCTTAGTTTCGACAGTCCTAGCCAAAAACATTCAGTACTTC
cdr3_aa: CASSLVSTVLAKNIQYF

d_call: NA
j_call: TRBJ1-5
clone_size: many
v_call: TRBV14
cdr3_nt: TGTGCCAGCAGCCAAGGTGCAGATCAGCCCCAGCATTTT
cdr3_aa: CASSQGADQPQHF

d_call: NA
j_call: TRBJ2-1
clone_size: NA
v_call: TRBV27
cdr3_nt: TGTGCCAGCGGCACACCCTACAATGAGCAGTTCTTC
cdr3_aa: CASGTPYNEQFF

d_call: NA
j_call: TRBJ1-3
clone_size: NA
v_call: TRBV7-8
cdr3_nt: TGTGCCAGCAGCTCCATCGGTGGCTCTGGAAACACCATATATTTT
cdr3_aa: CASSSIGGSGNTIYF

d_call: NA
j_call: TRBJ1-5
clone_size: NA
v_call: TRBV27
cdr3_nt: TGTGCCAGCAGTTTCGGTCGGGGTAGCAATCAGCCCCAGCATTTT
cdr3_aa: CASSFGRGSNQPQHF

d_call: NA
j_call: TRBJ1-3
clone_size: NA
v_call: TRBV6-9
cdr3_nt: TGTGCCAGCAGTTATTTAGGCCCCGGGGATGGAAACACCATATATTTT
cdr3_aa: CASSYLGPGDGNTIYF

d_call: NA
j_call: TRBJ1-4
clone_size: NA
v_call: TRBV30
cdr3_nt: TGTGCCTGGACAGGGGCAAGTGAAAAACTGTTTTTT
cdr3_aa: CAWTGASEKLFF

d_call: TRBD2
j_call: TRBJ2-7
clone_size: NA
v_call: TRBV19
cdr3_nt: TGTGCCAGTAGCACAGGACTAGCGTTCTCTCCGACTTATGAGCAGTACTTC
cdr3_aa: CASSTGLAFSPTYEQYF

d_call: TRBD1
j_call: TRBJ1-6
clone_size: NA
v_call: TRBV15
cdr3_nt: TGTGCCACCAGCCCCTCAGGGGGTTTTTCACCCCTCCACTTT
cdr3_aa: CATSPSGGFSPLHF

d_call: NA
j_call: TRBJ2-1
clone_size: once
v_call: TRBV3-1/TRBV3-2
cdr3_nt: TGTGCCAGCAGCCCCCGAAGCCTAGCCGGCTACAATGAGCAGTTCTTC
cdr3_aa: CASSPRSLAGYNEQFF

d_call: NA
j_call: TRBJ1-5
clone_size: NA
v_call: TRBV15
cdr3_nt: TGTGCCACCAGAGGGTTGGGGGGAAATCAGCCCCAGCATTTT
cdr3_aa: CATRGLGGNQPQHF

d_call: TRBD1
j_call: TRBJ2-7
clone_size: NA
v_call: TRBV18
cdr3_nt: TGTGCCAGCTCCAAGCAGGGGGCATCCTACGAGCAGTACTTC
cdr3_aa: CASSKQGASYEQYF

d_call: TRBD1
j_call: TRBJ2-2
clone_size: NA
v_call: TRBV5-1
cdr3_nt: TGCGCCAGCAGCTTGGCGCCCGGACAGGGAAACACCGGGGAGCTGTTTTTT
cdr3_aa: CASSLAPGQGNTGELFF

d_call: NA
j_call: TRBJ2-7
clone_size: NA
v_call: TRBV10-1
cdr3_nt: TGCGCCAGCAGTGACAGGGGCCACGAGCAGTACTTC
cdr3_aa: CASSDRGHEQYF

d_call: NA
j_call: TRBJ2-7
clone_size: few
v_call: TRBV2
cdr3_nt: TGTGCCAGCCGGGACATTTCCTACGAGCAGTACTTC
cdr3_aa: CASRDISYEQYF

d_call: NA
j_call: TRBJ2-1
clone_size: NA
v_call: TRBV24-1
cdr3_nt: TGTGCCACCAGTGATTTGCGATTTGGATCAGCGGACAATGAGCAGTTCTTC
cdr3_aa: CATSDLRFGSADNEQFF

d_call: NA
j_call: TRBJ2-2
clone_size: NA
v_call: TRBV19
cdr3_nt: TGTGCCAGTAGTTCATCGAAGGGACATAACACCGCGGAGCTGTTTTTT
cdr3_aa: CASSSSKGHNTAELFF

d_call: NA
j_call: TRBJ2-7
clone_size: NA
v_call: TRBV10-3
cdr3_nt: TGTGCCATCAATAAGGAGGTCTCCTACGAGCAGTACTTC
cdr3_aa: CAINKEVSYEQYF

d_call: NA
j_call: TRBJ1-5
clone_size: once
v_call: TRBV18
cdr3_nt: TGTGCCAGCTCACGGGAGGGACAGCCCCAGCATTTT
cdr3_aa: CASSREGQPQHF

d_call: TRBD1
j_call: TRBJ2-2
clone_size: NA
v_call: TRBV10-2
cdr3_nt: TGCGCCAGCAGCACGGGACAGGGGAACATCAGGGAGCTGTTTTTT
cdr3_aa: CASSTGQGNIRELFF

d_call: TRBD2
j_call: TRBJ2-2
clone_size: NA
v_call: TRBV2
cdr3_nt: TGTGCCAGGAGGGGACTAGCGAACACCGGGGAGCTGTTTTTT
cdr3_aa: CARRGLANTGELFF

d_call: NA
j_call: TRBJ2-7
clone_size: NA
v_call: TRBV7-8
cdr3_nt: TGTGCCAGCAGCTTAGCGGGACACTACGAGCAGTACTTC
cdr3_aa: CASSLAGHYEQYF

d_call: NA
j_call: TRBJ1-2
clone_size: NA
v_call: TRBV5-4
cdr3_nt: TGTGCCAGCAGCCCATCCCCCGGACTCAAAGGCTACACCTTC
cdr3_aa: CASSPSPGLKGYTF

d_call: TRBD1
j_call: TRBJ1-1
clone_size: NA
v_call: TRBV5-5
cdr3_nt: TGTGCCAGCAGCGGAGGGACAGGGGGCGGTCGGGTTGAAGCTTTCTTT
cdr3_aa: CASSGGTGGGRVEAFF